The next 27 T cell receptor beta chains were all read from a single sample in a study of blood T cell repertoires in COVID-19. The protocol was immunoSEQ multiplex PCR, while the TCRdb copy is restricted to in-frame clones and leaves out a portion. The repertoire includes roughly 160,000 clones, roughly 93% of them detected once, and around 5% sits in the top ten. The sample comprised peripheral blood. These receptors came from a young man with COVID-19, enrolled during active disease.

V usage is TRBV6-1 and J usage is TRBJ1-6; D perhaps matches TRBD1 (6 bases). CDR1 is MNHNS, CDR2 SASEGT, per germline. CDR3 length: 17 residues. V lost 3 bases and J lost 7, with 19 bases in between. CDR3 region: CASSDPQGTYYNSPLHF. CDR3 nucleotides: TGTGCCAGCAGTGATCCACAGGGAACCTACTACAATTCACCCCTCCACTTT.

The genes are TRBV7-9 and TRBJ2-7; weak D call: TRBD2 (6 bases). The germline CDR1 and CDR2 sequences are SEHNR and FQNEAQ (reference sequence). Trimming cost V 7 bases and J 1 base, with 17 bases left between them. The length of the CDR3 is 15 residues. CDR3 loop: CASTKGGRTSYEQYF. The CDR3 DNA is TGTGCCAGCACCAAGGGAGGCAGGACGTCCTACGAGCAGTACTTC.

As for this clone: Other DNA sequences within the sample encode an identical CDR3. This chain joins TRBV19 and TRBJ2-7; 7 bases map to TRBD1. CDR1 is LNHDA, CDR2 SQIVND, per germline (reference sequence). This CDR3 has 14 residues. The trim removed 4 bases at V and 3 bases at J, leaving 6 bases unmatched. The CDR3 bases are TGTGCCAGTAGTACAAGACAGGGTGGCTACGAGCAGTACTTC. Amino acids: CASSTRQGGYEQYF.

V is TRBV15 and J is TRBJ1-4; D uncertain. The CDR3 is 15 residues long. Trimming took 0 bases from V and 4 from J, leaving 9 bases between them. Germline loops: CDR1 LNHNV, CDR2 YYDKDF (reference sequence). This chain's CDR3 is CATSRDPSYNEKLFF. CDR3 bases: TGTGCCACCAGCAGAGATCCCAGTTATAATGAAAAACTGTTTTTT.

The CDR3 loop is CASSQYSITSPNEQFF. The CDR3, as DNA: TGCGCCAGCAGCCAATACTCGATAACCTCCCCCAATGAGCAGTTCTTC. The J gene is TRBJ2-1, the V gene TRBV4-1; D remains ambiguous. CDR3 length: 16 amino acids. V was trimmed by 2 bases and J by 6 bases, leaving 17 bases between them. Germline V gives CDR1 MGHRA, CDR2 YSYEKL.

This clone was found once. The CDR3 protein is CASSLGRPSNEQFF. The CDR3 DNA reads TGTGCCAGCAGTTTGGGCCGTCCGTCCAATGAGCAGTTCTTC. The V call is TRBV27, the J call TRBJ2-1; no clear D gene. This CDR3 is 14 amino acids long. Trimming took 3 bases from V and 6 from J, leaving 12 bases between them. Germline lookup yields CDR1 MNHEY and CDR2 SMNVEV (reference sequence).

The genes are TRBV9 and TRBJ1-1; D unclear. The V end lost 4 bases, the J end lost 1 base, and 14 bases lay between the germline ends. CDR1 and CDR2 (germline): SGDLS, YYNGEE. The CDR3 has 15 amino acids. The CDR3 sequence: CASSRSGGGNTEAFF. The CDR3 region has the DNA TGTGCCAGCAGCAGATCGGGTGGAGGGAACACTGAAGCTTTCTTT. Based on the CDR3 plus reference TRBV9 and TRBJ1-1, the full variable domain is DSGVTQTPKHLITATGQRVTLRCSPRSGDLSVYWYQQSLDQGLQFLIQYYNGEERAKGNILERFSAQQFPDLHSELNLSSLELGDSALYFCASSRSGGGNTEAFFGQGTRLTVV.

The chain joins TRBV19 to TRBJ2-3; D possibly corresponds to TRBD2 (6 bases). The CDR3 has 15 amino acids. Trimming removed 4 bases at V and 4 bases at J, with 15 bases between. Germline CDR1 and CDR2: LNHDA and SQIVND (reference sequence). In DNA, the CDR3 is TGTGCCAGTAGTAGAGCGGGCCGAGGGCCAGATACGCAGTATTTT. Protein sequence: CASSRAGRGPDTQYF.

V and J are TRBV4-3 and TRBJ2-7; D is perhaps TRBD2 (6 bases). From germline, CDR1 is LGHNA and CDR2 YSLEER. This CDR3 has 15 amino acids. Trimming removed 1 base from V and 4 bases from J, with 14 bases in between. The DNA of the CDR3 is TGCGCCAGCAGCCAAGCAACGGGAGAGTGGTACGAGCAGTACTTC. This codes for CASSQATGEWYEQYF.

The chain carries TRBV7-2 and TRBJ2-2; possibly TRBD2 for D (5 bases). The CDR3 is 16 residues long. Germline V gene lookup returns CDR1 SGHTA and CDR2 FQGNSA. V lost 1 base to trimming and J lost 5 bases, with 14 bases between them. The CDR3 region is CASSLDFVRETGELFF. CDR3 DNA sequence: TGTGCCAGCAGCTTAGACTTCGTGAGGGAAACCGGGGAGCTGTTTTTT.

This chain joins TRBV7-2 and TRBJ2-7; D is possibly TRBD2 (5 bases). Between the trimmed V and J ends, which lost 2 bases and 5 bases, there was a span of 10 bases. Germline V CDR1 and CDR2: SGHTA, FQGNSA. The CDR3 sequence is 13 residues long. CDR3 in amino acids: CASSLRLAHEQYF. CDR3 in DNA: TGTGCCAGCAGCTTACGGCTAGCCCACGAGCAGTACTTC.

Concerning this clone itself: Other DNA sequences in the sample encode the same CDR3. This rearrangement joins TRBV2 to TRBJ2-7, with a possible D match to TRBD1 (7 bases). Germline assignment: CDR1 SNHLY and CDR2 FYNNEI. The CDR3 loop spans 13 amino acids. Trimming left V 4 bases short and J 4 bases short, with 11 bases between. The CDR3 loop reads CASSGQGLYEQYF. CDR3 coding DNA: TGTGCCAGCAGTGGACAGGGACTTTACGAGCAGTACTTC. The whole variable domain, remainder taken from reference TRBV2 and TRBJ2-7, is EPEVTQTPSHQVTQMGQEVILRCVPISNHLYFYWYRQILGQKVEFLVSFYNNEISEKSEIFDDQFSVERPDGSNFTLKIRSTKLEDSAMYFCASSGQGLYEQYFGPGTRLTVT.

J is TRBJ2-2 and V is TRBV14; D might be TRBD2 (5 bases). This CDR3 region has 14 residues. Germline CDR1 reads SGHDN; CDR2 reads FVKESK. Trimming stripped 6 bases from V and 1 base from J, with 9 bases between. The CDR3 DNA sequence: TGTGCCAGCAGTAGGACTGTGAACACCGGGGAGCTGTTTTTT. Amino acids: CASSRTVNTGELFF.

The chain's CDR3 is CASSLIPGEGQPQHF. The CDR3, as DNA: TGCGCCAGCAGCTTAATTCCCGGGGAGGGGCAGCCCCAGCATTTT. The J gene is TRBJ1-5, the V gene TRBV5-1; TRBD1 might be the D (5 bases). This CDR3 is built from 15 residues. The ends were cut back, 2 bases at V and 7 bases at J, with 16 bases in the middle. In germline, CDR1 is SGHRS, CDR2 YFSETQ.

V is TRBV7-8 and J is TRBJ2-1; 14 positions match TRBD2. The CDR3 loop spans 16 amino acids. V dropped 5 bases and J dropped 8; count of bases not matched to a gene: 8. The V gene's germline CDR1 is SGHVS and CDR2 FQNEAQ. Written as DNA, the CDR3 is TGTGCCAGCAGCCGAGGACTAGCGGGAGGATCAGATGAGCAGTTCTTC. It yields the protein CASSRGLAGGSDEQFF.

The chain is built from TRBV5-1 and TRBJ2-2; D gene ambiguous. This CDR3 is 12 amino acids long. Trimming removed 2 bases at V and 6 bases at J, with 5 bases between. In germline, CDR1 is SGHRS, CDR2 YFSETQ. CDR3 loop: CASSFHSGELFF. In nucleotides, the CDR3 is TGCGCCAGCAGCTTTCATTCCGGGGAGCTGTTTTTT. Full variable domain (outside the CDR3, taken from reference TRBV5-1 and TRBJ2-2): KAGVTQTPRYLIKTRGQQVTLSCSPISGHRSVSWYQQTPGQGLQFLFEYFSETQRNKGNFPGRFSGRQFSNSRSEMNVSTLELGDSALYLCASSFHSGELFFGEGSRLTVL.

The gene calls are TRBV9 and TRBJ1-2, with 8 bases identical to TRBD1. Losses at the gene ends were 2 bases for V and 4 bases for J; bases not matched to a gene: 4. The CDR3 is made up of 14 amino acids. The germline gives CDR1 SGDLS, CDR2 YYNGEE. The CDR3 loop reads CASSVSGGSYGYTF. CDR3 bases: TGTGCCAGCAGCGTCTCAGGGGGCAGCTATGGCTACACCTTC.

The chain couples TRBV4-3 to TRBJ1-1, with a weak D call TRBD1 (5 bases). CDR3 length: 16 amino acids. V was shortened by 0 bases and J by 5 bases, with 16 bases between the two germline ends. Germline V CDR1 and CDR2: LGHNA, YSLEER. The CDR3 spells CASSQDLRGGRTEAFF. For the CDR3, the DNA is TGCGCCAGCAGCCAAGATCTACGGGGGGGAAGGACTGAAGCTTTCTTT.

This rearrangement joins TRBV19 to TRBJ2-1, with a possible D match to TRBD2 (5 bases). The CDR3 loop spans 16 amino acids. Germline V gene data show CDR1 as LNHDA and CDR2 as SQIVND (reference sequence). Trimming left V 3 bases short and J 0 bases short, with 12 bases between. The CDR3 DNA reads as TGTGCCAGTAGTATGTTAAGCGGACTCTCCTACAATGAGCAGTTCTTC. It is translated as CASSMLSGLSYNEQFF. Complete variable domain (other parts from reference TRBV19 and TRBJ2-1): DGGITQSPKYLFRKEGQNVTLSCEQNLNHDAMYWYRQDPGQGLRLIYYSQIVNDFQKGDIAEGYSVSREKKESFPLTVTSAQKNPTAFYLCASSMLSGLSYNEQFFGPGTRLTVL.

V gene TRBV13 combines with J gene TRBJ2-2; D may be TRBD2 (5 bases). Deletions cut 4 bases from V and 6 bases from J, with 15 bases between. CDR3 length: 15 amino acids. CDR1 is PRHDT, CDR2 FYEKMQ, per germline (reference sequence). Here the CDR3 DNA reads TGTGCCAGCAGCTATTCTGAGGGCCCTCCCGGGGAGCTGTTTTTT. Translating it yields CASSYSEGPPGELFF.

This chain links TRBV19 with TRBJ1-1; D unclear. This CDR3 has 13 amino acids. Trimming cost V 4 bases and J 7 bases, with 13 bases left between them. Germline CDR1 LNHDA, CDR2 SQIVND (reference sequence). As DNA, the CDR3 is TGTGCCAGTAGTAGGAGGCCCCCGCTTGAAGCTTTCTTT. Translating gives CASSRRPPLEAFF.

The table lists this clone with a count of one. Written as DNA, the CDR3 is TGTGCCAGCAGTTCCCCTCGACAGGCAACTAATGAAAAACTGTTTTTT. Translated, it gives CASSSPRQATNEKLFF. This chain links TRBV28 with TRBJ1-4, with a tentative D call TRBD1 (6 bases). Germline V gene lookup returns CDR1 MDHEN and CDR2 SYDVKM. V lost 4 bases, J lost 0 bases, and 12 bases lay in between. CDR3 size: 16 residues. Using reference TRBV28 and TRBJ1-4 for the parts outside the CDR3, the full variable domain is DVKVTQSSRYLVKRTGEKVFLECVQDMDHENMFWYRQDPGLGLRLIYFSYDVKMKEKGDIPEGYSVSREKKERFSLILESASTNQTSMYLCASSSPRQATNEKLFFGSGTQLSVL.

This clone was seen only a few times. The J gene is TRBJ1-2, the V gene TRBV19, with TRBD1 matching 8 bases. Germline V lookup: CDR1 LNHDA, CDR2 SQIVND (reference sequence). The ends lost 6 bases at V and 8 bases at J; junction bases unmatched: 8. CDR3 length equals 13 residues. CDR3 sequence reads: CASSIDRGGGYTF. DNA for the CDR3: TGTGCCAGTAGCATTGACAGGGGAGGAGGCTACACCTTC.

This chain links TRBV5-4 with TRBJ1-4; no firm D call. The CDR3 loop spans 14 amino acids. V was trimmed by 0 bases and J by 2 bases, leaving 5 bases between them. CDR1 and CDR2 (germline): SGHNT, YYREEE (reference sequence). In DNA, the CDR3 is TGTGCCAGCAGCTTGGACACGACTAATGAAAAACTGTTTTTT. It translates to CASSLDTTNEKLFF. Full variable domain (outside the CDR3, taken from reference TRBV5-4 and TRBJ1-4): ETGVTQSPTHLIKTRGQQVTLRCSSQSGHNTVSWYQQALGQGPQFIFQYYREEENGRGNFPPRFSGLQFPNYSSELNVNALELDDSALYLCASSLDTTNEKLFFGSGTQLSVL.

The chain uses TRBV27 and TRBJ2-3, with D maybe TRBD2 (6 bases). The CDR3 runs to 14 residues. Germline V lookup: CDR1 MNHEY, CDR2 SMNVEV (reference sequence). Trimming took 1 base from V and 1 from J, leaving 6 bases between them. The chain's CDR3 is CASSLWGGTDTQYF. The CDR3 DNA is TGTGCCAGCAGTTTATGGGGGGGCACAGATACGCAGTATTTT.

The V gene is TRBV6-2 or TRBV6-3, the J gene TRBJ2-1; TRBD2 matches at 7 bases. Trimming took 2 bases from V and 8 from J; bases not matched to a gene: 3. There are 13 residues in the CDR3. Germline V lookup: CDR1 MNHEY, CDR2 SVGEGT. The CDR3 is CASSYGGSHEQFF. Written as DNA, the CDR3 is TGTGCCAGCAGTTACGGCGGGAGCCATGAGCAGTTCTTC.

CDR3 residues: CASSQDGTSSSYNEQFF. The CDR3 DNA reads as TGCGCCAGCAGCCAAGATGGGACATCGAGCTCCTACAATGAGCAGTTCTTC. The chain couples TRBV4-1 to TRBJ2-1, with D perhaps TRBD1 (6 bases). Trimming took off 0 bases at V and 0 bases at J, with 12 bases between the two ends. The CDR3 is 17 amino acids. Germline V lookup: CDR1 MGHRA, CDR2 YSYEKL.